Below, 12 T cell receptor beta chains from the same sample are listed, as sequenced in a study of cytotoxic CD8 clonotypes in ibrutinib-treated CLL. TCRdb keeps only in-frame clones here, not all; method: immunoSEQ multiplex PCR. This sample carries some 200,000 clones, roughly three quarters of them seen once, and the ten largest clones take more than 4.5%. This material consisted of PBMCs, taken after 12 months of ibrutinib treatment. Every receptor here comes from a human donor with chronic lymphocytic leukemia.

This clone was recorded once. This rearrangement joins TRBV18 to TRBJ1-2, with a weak D call TRBD1 (6 bases). Looked up from germline, CDR1 is KGHSH and CDR2 is LQKENI. The V end lost 6 bases, the J end lost 8 bases, and 16 bases lay between the germline ends. This CDR3 spans 13 amino acids. The CDR3 spells CASSFPDSRGYTF. DNA for the CDR3: TGTGCCAGCTCCTTCCCGGACAGCCGGGGCTACACCTTC.

The rearrangement uses TRBV7-8 and TRBJ1-5; 10 positions agree with TRBD1. The CDR3 runs 15 residues. Unmatched junction bases numbered 7, after V lost 4 bases and J lost 7 bases. Looked up from germline, CDR1 is SGHVS and CDR2 is FQNEAQ. CDR3 DNA: TGTGCCAGCAGCTATCGGACAGGGGGTGCCCAGCCCCAGCATTTT. It specifies CASSYRTGGAQPQHF.

The chain uses TRBV7-8 and TRBJ2-3; D is unresolved. The V gene lost 0 bases and the J gene lost 8 bases, with 12 bases spanning the gap. The CDR3 loop spans 14 amino acids. CDR1 SGHVS and CDR2 FQNEAQ come from the germline V gene. CDR3 protein: CASSLARTAGTQYF. CDR3 nucleotides: TGTGCCAGCAGCTTAGCGCGGACCGCCGGTACGCAGTATTTT.

DNA of the CDR3: TGCGCCAGCAGCCAAGGGGACAGGATGTTAGGGCCCCAGCATTTT. This translates into CASSQGDRMLGPQHF. The chain links TRBV4-3 to TRBJ1-5; TRBD1 matches 8 bases. This CDR3 comprises 15 residues. CDR1 is LGHNA, CDR2 YSLEER, per germline. Losses at the gene ends were 1 base for V and 9 bases for J; bases not matched to a gene: 8.

The J gene is TRBJ1-2, the V gene TRBV9; TRBD1 might be the D (5 bases). The V gene lost 3 bases and the J gene lost 2 bases, with 17 bases spanning the gap. Germline CDR1 is SGDLS and CDR2 is YYNGEE. The CDR3 has 16 residues. The DNA for the CDR3 is TGTGCCAGCAGCGCGGCTTGGGGGGGAAGAAACTATGGCTACACCTTC. Residues: CASSAAWGGRNYGYTF.

This CDR3 reads CASSFMGVHEQYF. In nucleotides, the CDR3 is TGTGCCAGCAGCTTTATGGGAGTCCACGAGCAGTACTTC. The chain carries TRBV7-2 and TRBJ2-7, with a tentative D call TRBD2 (5 bases). The CDR3 length is 13 residues. Germline CDR1 SGHTA, CDR2 FQGNSA. Trimming removed 3 bases at V and 5 bases at J, with 11 bases between. Filled out from reference TRBV7-2 and TRBJ2-7, the complete variable domain reads GAGVSQSPSNKVTEKGKDVELRCDPISGHTALYWYRQSLGQGLEFLIYFQGNSAPDKSGLPSDRFSAERTGGSVSTLTIQRTQQEDSAVYLCASSFMGVHEQYFGPGTRLTVT.

The chain uses TRBV18 and TRBJ2-7; 8 nucleotides agree with TRBD1. Trimming took 4 bases from V and 5 from J; bases not matched to a gene: 10. The germline CDR1 and CDR2 sequences are KGHSH and LQKENI. The CDR3 covers 15 residues. CDR3 DNA: TGTGCCAGCTCACGAAACCCCAGGGGGCGGAACGAGCAGTACTTC. Translation gives CASSRNPRGRNEQYF.

The V call is TRBV29-1, the J call TRBJ1-4; D call uncertain. Trimming removed 7 bases at V and 0 bases at J, with 18 bases between. The CDR3 loop spans 16 amino acids. In germline, CDR1 is SQVTM, CDR2 ANQGSEA. The CDR3, as DNA: TGCAGCGCACGTCAGAATGCCAGAGCAACTAATGAAAAACTGTTTTTT. As protein: CSARQNARATNEKLFF.

The chain recombines TRBV28 with TRBJ2-7; 11 bases are shared with TRBD1. CDR3 length: 19 residues. Germline trimming cut 4 bases from V and 1 base from J; bases unmatched to any gene: 15. Looked up from germline, CDR1 is MDHEN and CDR2 is SYDVKM. The CDR3 sequence: CASSSHSGTGGSKSYEQYF. DNA for the CDR3: TGTGCCAGCAGTTCCCATTCCGGGACAGGGGGTAGTAAGTCCTACGAGCAGTACTTC.

CDR3 nucleotides: TGTGCCAGCAGCCTAGGAGGGGTGGGCGAGCAGTACTTC. As protein: CASSLGGVGEQYF. This sequence joins TRBV9 and TRBJ2-7; weak D call: TRBD2 (6 bases). CDR1 SGDLS and CDR2 YYNGEE come from the germline V gene. V lost 4 bases and J 6 bases, leaving 14 bases between the germline ends. This CDR3 contains 13 residues.

Only one count was recorded for this clone. The chain is built from TRBV30 and TRBJ1-1; D ambiguous. The CDR3 is 13 amino acids. The V end lost 2 bases, the J end lost 2 bases, and 9 bases lay between the germline ends. The germline CDR1 and CDR2 sequences are GTSNPN and SVGIG (reference sequence). This chain's CDR3 is CAWSPLINTEAFF. The CDR3 DNA follows: TGTGCCTGGAGTCCTCTGATAAACACTGAAGCTTTCTTT.

The chain joins TRBV30 to TRBJ1-2; the match to TRBD1 covers 9 bases. The CDR3 is 15 residues long. Germline trimming cut 0 bases from V and 2 bases from J; bases unmatched to any gene: 4. Germline V lookup: CDR1 GTSNPN, CDR2 SVGIG (reference sequence). The CDR3 is CAWSVIGTGNYGYTF. CDR3 DNA sequence: TGTGCCTGGAGTGTAATCGGGACAGGGAACTATGGCTACACCTTC.